The source of this TCR beta chain is a study of CD8+ T cells in alopecia areata. Study outcomes and limitations: The treated group had a single nonresponder, limiting CD8+ expansion-response conclusions. When scalp samples are sequenced, resident alphabeta T cells of normal skin are also captured. More clonal than normal scalp was lesional scalp, particularly alopecia totalis/universalis.

Turning to this clone: Its target is not known.

Treatment in this sample: oral pan-JAK inhibitor, 5-10 mg twice daily. TCR sequencing used cDNA made by reverse transcription of extracted RNA. Here immunoSEQ multiplex PCR was the method, and the copy in TCRdb shows in-frame clones only, minus some. The sample consists of more than 110,000 clones, 80% to 90% of them appearing once. CDR1 is GTSNPN, CDR2 SVGIG, per germline (reference sequence). Trimming took off 0 bases at V and 2 bases at J, with 10 bases between the two ends. The CDR3 covers 14 residues. The V call is TRBV30, the J call TRBJ1-2; D call uncertain. This TCR derives from a human donor with alopecia areata. This material consisted of CD8+ T cells sorted from blood, taken at week 4, from a patient treated with tofacitinib. Here the CDR3 DNA reads TGTGCCTGGAGTGTATTATACGGCAACTATGGCTACACCTTC. Residues: CAWSVLYGNYGYTF.